This TCR beta chain is from a study of shared clonotypes between healthy human individuals. Study as a whole: Used for every donor were three CD4 naive, three CD4 memory, two CD8 naive and one CD8 memory plate. The study, taken as a whole, reports: Compared with clonotypes that all four donors shared, non-shared clonotypes had lower generation probabilities. What naive subsets generally showed was a larger estimated richness than memory subsets showed.

Points on this clone: Its specificity is unknown. The same CDR3 can be traced to other DNA sequences in this sample.

The protocol was immunoSEQ multiplex PCR, while the TCRdb copy is restricted to in-frame clones and leaves out a portion. The data hold 850,000 to 1,100,000 clones, with around 77% observed a single time. Deletions cut 0 bases from V and 1 base from J, with 5 bases between. The CDR3 covers 14 residues. Per the germline V gene, CDR1 is SGHRS and CDR2 is YFSETQ. The TCR comes from a man between 18 and 35 years old in good health. Some clones in this sample may be carry-over from other donors' samples. The chain joins TRBV5-1 to TRBJ1-3, with D uncertain. The sample taken for sequencing was memory CD4+ T cells from PBMCs. Subset in this sample: CD45RA-negative fraction. This CDR3 is CASSLGQSGNTIYF. DNA of the CDR3: TGCGCCAGCAGCTTGGGGCAATCTGGAAACACCATATATTTT.